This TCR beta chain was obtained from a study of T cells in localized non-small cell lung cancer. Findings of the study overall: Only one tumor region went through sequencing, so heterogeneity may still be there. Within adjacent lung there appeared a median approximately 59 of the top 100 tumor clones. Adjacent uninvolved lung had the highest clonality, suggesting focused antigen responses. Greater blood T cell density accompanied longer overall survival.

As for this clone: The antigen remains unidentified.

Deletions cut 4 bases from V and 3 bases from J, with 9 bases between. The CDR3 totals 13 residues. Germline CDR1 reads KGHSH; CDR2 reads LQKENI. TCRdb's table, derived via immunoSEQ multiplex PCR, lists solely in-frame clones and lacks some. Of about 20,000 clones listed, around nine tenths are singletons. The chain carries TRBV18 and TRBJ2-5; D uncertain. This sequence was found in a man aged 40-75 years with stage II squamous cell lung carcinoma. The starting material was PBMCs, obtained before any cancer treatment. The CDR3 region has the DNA TGTGCCAGCTCACTGTTAAGCGAAGAGACCCAGTACTTC. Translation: CASSLLSEETQYF.